The following is a TCR beta chain sequence with its context. Its antigen is currently unknown. The V and J ends lost 6 bases and 1 base respectively, with 15 bases between them. Germline V gene data show CDR1 as KGHSH and CDR2 as LQKENI. CDR3 length equals 15 residues. Produced via immunoSEQ multiplex PCR; TCRdb's table is partial and in-frame only. This sample has 470,000 or so clones, with 81% found just once. The data were obtained in a study of shared clonotypes between healthy human individuals. Study observations and caveats: Clonotype sharing among donors was thought likely to change with sequencing depth.

The chain joins TRBV18 to TRBJ2-5, with a possible D match to TRBD2 (6 bases). The clonotype comes from a woman aged 40 to 49 in good health. Some clones in this sample may be carry-over from other donors' samples. Sequencing input: PBMCs. This CDR3 is CASSGGVPVQETQYF. DNA of the CDR3: TGTGCCAGCTCGGGAGGCGTGCCAGTCCAAGAGACCCAGTACTTC.